One sample yielded the 30 T cell receptor beta chains listed below, sequenced in a study of long-term antiretroviral therapy in people with HIV. Version v3.0 of the immunoSEQ assay ran at survey level. The protocol was immunoSEQ multiplex PCR, while the TCRdb copy is restricted to in-frame clones and leaves out a portion. The sample records 19,000 or so clones, 75% to 85% being singletons. Sequencing was performed on unsorted PBMCs, taken 0.2 years after starting antiretroviral therapy. These receptors all stem from a woman aged 40 to 49 with HIV.

The genes are TRBV19 and TRBJ1-4, with D uncertain. CDR1 is LNHDA, CDR2 SQIVND, per germline (reference sequence). The V end was cut by 3 bases, the J end by 8 bases, with 13 bases between. This CDR3 contains 14 residues. The CDR3 DNA sequence: TGTGCCAGTAGTATCAGCGCCCCGCGGGAAAAACTGTTTTTT. This translates into CASSISAPREKLFF.

The V gene is TRBV5-5, the J gene TRBJ1-1; possible D gene TRBD1, 6 bases. Germline CDR1 SGHKS, CDR2 YYEKEE (reference sequence). Trimming removed 1 base from V and 0 bases from J, with 13 bases in between. This CDR3 comprises 16 residues. The CDR3 region has the DNA TGTGCCAGCAGCTTGACAGGGTTGGTCTTGAACACTGAAGCTTTCTTT. Translation gives CASSLTGLVLNTEAFF.

The rearrangement links TRBV7-2 to TRBJ2-2; 9 positions match TRBD2. The CDR3 covers 16 residues. Germline assignment: CDR1 SGHTA and CDR2 FQGNSA. Trimming took 2 bases from V and 1 from J; bases not matched to a gene: 2. Written as DNA, the CDR3 is TGTGCCAGCAGCTTACGACTAGCGGTGAACACCGGGGAGCTGTTTTTT. Amino acid sequence: CASSLRLAVNTGELFF.

The chain joins TRBV27 to TRBJ1-1; tentatively, D is TRBD1 (6 bases). Trimming left V 8 bases short and J 3 bases short, with 10 bases between. The CDR3 sequence is 12 residues long. Germline assignment: CDR1 MNHEY and CDR2 SMNVEV (reference sequence). In DNA, the CDR3 is TGTGCCAGCGGGGGGGCGTACACTGAAGCTTTCTTT. Protein sequence: CASGGAYTEAFF.

The chain has TRBV5-1 and TRBJ1-1; D not certain. Germline loops: CDR1 SGHRS, CDR2 YFSETQ. CDR3 size: 15 residues. Trimming removed 1 base at V and 0 bases at J, with 10 bases between. CDR3 loop: CASSLSPFVNTEAFF. As DNA, the CDR3 is TGCGCCAGCAGCTTGTCCCCGTTTGTGAACACTGAAGCTTTCTTT.

The gene calls are TRBV11-2 and TRBJ2-7, with 7 bases lining up with TRBD2. The CDR3 is 13 residues long. Trimming removed 1 base from V and 5 bases from J; junction bases left unmatched: 2. Looked up from germline, CDR1 is SGHAT and CDR2 is FQNNGV. The CDR3 nucleotides read TGTGCCAGCAGCTTAGGACTAGCCCACGAGCAGTACTTC. It translates to CASSLGLAHEQYF.

The chain carries TRBV11-3 and TRBJ2-5; 8 nucleotides align to TRBD2. The CDR3 has 15 amino acids. CDR1 is SGHNT and CDR2 is YENEEA in the germline V gene. V was pared by 1 base and J by 4 bases, with 5 bases of the junction left unmatched. The CDR3 DNA follows: TGTGCCAGCAGCTTAGGGAGCGGGAGCGGAGAGACCCAGTACTTC. As protein: CASSLGSGSGETQYF.

V is TRBV5-1 and J is TRBJ1-1; no clear D gene. V lost 0 bases and J 0 bases, leaving 6 bases between the germline ends. Germline V gene sequence: CDR1 SGHRS, CDR2 YFSETQ. This CDR3 spans 14 amino acids. The CDR3 DNA reads TGCGCCAGCAGCTTGGGGTCAATGAACACTGAAGCTTTCTTT. It specifies CASSLGSMNTEAFF.

As DNA, the CDR3 is TGCGCCAGCAGCCAAAAACCCGGGACAGGGGGTTATCAGCCCCAGCATTTT. As protein: CASSQKPGTGGYQPQHF. V gene TRBV4-1 combines with J gene TRBJ1-5; the match to TRBD1 covers 11 bases. This CDR3 is built from 17 residues. V lost 2 bases to trimming and J lost 5 bases; unmatched junction nucleotides: 8. The germline gives CDR1 MGHRA, CDR2 YSYEKL.

This chain connects TRBV5-6 to TRBJ2-7, with TRBD2 matching 9 bases. V dropped 4 bases and J dropped 5; count of bases not matched to a gene: 4. The CDR3 extends over 13 amino acids. Germline CDR1 is SGHDT and CDR2 is YYEEEE. The CDR3 sequence is CASSLGTSHEQYF. The DNA for the CDR3 is TGTGCCAGCAGCCTAGGGACTAGCCACGAGCAGTACTTC.

The CDR3 reads CASSQSRNQPQHF. Written as DNA, the CDR3 is TGTGCCAGCAGCCAATCCAGAAATCAGCCCCAGCATTTT. The chain employs TRBV14 and TRBJ1-5; D uncertain. Trimming shortened V by 2 bases and J by 4 bases, and 6 bases separated the two germline ends. The CDR3 is 13 residues long. Germline CDR1 reads SGHDN; CDR2 reads FVKESK.

The genes are TRBV5-1 and TRBJ2-1, with 7 bases that match TRBD1. Germline V gene data show CDR1 as SGHRS and CDR2 as YFSETQ. V gave up 3 bases and J gave up 8 bases; unmatched junction bases: 8. This CDR3 has 14 residues. Written as DNA, the CDR3 is TGCGCCAGCAGCTGGGACCAAGGGGGCTATGAGCAGTTCTTC. Its protein product is CASSWDQGGYEQFF.

The chain has TRBV7-2 and TRBJ1-2; 8 bases fit TRBD1. Germline loops: CDR1 SGHTA, CDR2 FQGNSA. The junction had 5 bases not matched to a gene; V was cut back by 5 bases and J by 0 bases. The CDR3 has 15 amino acids. CDR3 amino acids: CASSPRQGPNYGYTF. Here the CDR3 DNA reads TGTGCCAGCAGCCCCCGACAGGGGCCTAACTATGGCTACACCTTC. The full variable domain, with the rest looked up from reference TRBV7-2 and TRBJ1-2, is GAGVSQSPSNKVTEKGKDVELRCDPISGHTALYWYRQSLGQGLEFLIYFQGNSAPDKSGLPSDRFSAERTGGSVSTLTIQRTQQEDSAVYLCASSPRQGPNYGYTFGSGTRLTVV.

Notes on this clone: The junction does not match germline at one end; this may be a read error. This chain connects TRBV7-2 to TRBJ1-6; 7 bases are shared with TRBD1. Germline V CDR1 and CDR2: SGHTA, FQGNSA. The CDR3 sequence is 14 residues long. The CDR3 nucleotides read TGTGCCAGCAGGTTAGGGACAGCCTATTCACCCCTCCACTTT. It yields the protein CASRLGTAYSPLHF.

This chain links TRBV5-5 with TRBJ1-1; D uncertain. The CDR3 has 15 amino acids. In germline, CDR1 is SGHKS, CDR2 YYEKEE (reference sequence). V dropped 3 bases and J dropped 5 bases, with 17 bases sitting between them. CDR3 bases: TGTGCCAGCAGCTCCGCCGGGAGTGGGTTTACTGAAGCTTTCTTT. Residues: CASSSAGSGFTEAFF.

A single count supports this clone. V gene TRBV5-8 combines with J gene TRBJ1-1; 7 positions match TRBD1. V was pared by 3 bases and J by 9 bases, with 5 bases of the junction left unmatched. Germline CDR1 is SGHTS and CDR2 is YDEGEE. This CDR3 is built from 12 residues. CDR3 DNA: TGTGCCAGCAGCTCATTACAGGGGAAAGCTTTCTTT. It is translated as CASSSLQGKAFF.

The J gene is TRBJ2-3, the V gene TRBV7-2; no reliable D call. The germline V gene has CDR1 SGHTA and CDR2 FQGNSA. CDR3 length equals 14 residues. Trimming shortened V by 1 base and J by 0 bases, and 5 bases separated the two germline ends. The CDR3 protein is CASSLVQSTDTQYF. As DNA, the CDR3 is TGTGCCAGCAGCTTAGTCCAGAGCACAGATACGCAGTATTTT.

The chain links TRBV5-1 to TRBJ2-5, with 7 bases that match TRBD2. The germline gives CDR1 SGHRS, CDR2 YFSETQ. CDR3 size: 15 residues. V dropped 4 bases and J dropped 1; count of bases not matched to a gene: 7. CDR3 protein: CASSTSALSQETQYF. CDR3 nucleotide sequence: TGCGCCAGCAGCACTAGCGCACTTTCCCAAGAGACCCAGTACTTC.

CDR3 nucleotides: TGTGCCAGCAGCGTAGTAGGGGGCTCCTACAATGAGCAGTTCTTC. This encodes CASSVVGGSYNEQFF. The chain recombines TRBV9 with TRBJ2-1; D perhaps matches TRBD1 (6 bases). The CDR3 contains 15 residues. Germline CDR1 and CDR2: SGDLS and YYNGEE. V was cut by 0 bases and J by 0 bases, with 7 bases left in between.

This clone was found once. The chain joins TRBV9 to TRBJ2-7; the match to TRBD1 covers 10 bases. The J segment lost 4 bases and the V segment lost 3 bases, leaving 4 bases of the junction unmatched. The germline gives CDR1 SGDLS, CDR2 YYNGEE. This CDR3 contains 14 residues. CDR3: CASSAGTGEYEQYF. Here the CDR3 DNA reads TGTGCCAGCAGCGCCGGGACAGGGGAGTACGAGCAGTACTTC.

The rearrangement links TRBV5-1 to TRBJ2-3; D ambiguous. V lost 4 bases and J 1 base, leaving 10 bases between the germline ends. CDR1 SGHRS and CDR2 YFSETQ come from the germline V gene. The CDR3 has 14 residues. Here the CDR3 DNA reads TGCGCCAGCAGCGAATCGTCCGGCACAGATACGCAGTATTTT. Amino acids: CASSESSGTDTQYF.

This rearrangement joins TRBV4-3 to TRBJ1-1; TRBD1 might be the D (5 bases). Germline V gives CDR1 LGHNA, CDR2 YSLEER. CDR3 length: 16 amino acids. The germline V and J ends were trimmed by 0 bases and 6 bases, with 17 bases remaining between them. CDR3 nucleotides: TGCGCCAGCAGCCAAGATCGGGGGGGTTGGGAAGCTGAAGCTTTCTTT. Protein sequence: CASSQDRGGWEAEAFF.

This chain's CDR3 is CASSVDEGDTEAFF. Here the CDR3 DNA reads TGTGCCAGCAGCGTAGACGAGGGGGACACTGAAGCTTTCTTT. The V gene is TRBV9, the J gene TRBJ1-1; a possible D gene is TRBD1 (6 bases). V lost 0 bases to trimming and J lost 3 bases, with 9 bases between them. CDR3 length: 14 amino acids. The germline V gene encodes CDR1 SGDLS and CDR2 YYNGEE.

The rearrangement uses TRBV5-5 and TRBJ2-7, with D possibly matching TRBD1 (7 bases). Trimming removed 2 bases at V and 6 bases at J, with 15 bases between. The V gene's germline CDR1 is SGHKS and CDR2 YYEKEE (reference sequence). The CDR3 is 14 amino acids. DNA of the CDR3: TGTGCCAGCAGCTTCTTCCAGGGGGGTTCCGAGCAGTACTTC. It is translated as CASSFFQGGSEQYF.

CDR3 sequence (DNA): TGTGCCAGCAGCCCGGGTAGCGGGCGATCTAGCACAGATACGCAGTATTTT. As protein: CASSPGSGRSSTDTQYF. V and J are TRBV7-9 and TRBJ2-3, with TRBD2 identical over 7 bases. J lost 0 bases, V lost 5 bases, and 11 bases had no gene match. CDR1 and CDR2 from the germline V gene are SEHNR and FQNEAQ (reference sequence). CDR3 length equals 17 residues.

The V call is TRBV29-1, the J call TRBJ1-2; the D is unclear. CDR3 length: 12 residues. The germline CDR1 and CDR2 sequences are SQVTM and ANQGSEA. V lost 1 base and J lost 8, with 11 bases in between. CDR3 bases: TGCAGCGTTGAAGTACGGGGTGGCGGCTACACCTTC. This encodes CSVEVRGGGYTF. The whole variable domain, filled in from reference TRBV29-1 and TRBJ1-2, reads SAVISQKPSRDICQRGTSLTIQCQVDSQVTMMFWYRQQPGQSLTLIATANQGSEATYESGFVIDKFPISRPNLTFSTLTVSNMSPEDSSIYLCSVEVRGGGYTFGSGTRLTVV.

As DNA, the CDR3 is TGTGCCAGCTCACCCATTAGCGGCCAGGGAGAGACCCAGTACTTC. This gives the protein CASSPISGQGETQYF. The genes are TRBV18 and TRBJ2-5, with D perhaps TRBD2 (6 bases). The germline V and J ends were trimmed by 3 bases and 4 bases, with 15 bases remaining between them. The CDR3 is made up of 15 amino acids. Germline V gives CDR1 KGHSH, CDR2 LQKENI.

The V and J genes are TRBV13 and TRBJ2-1, with TRBD1 identical over 12 bases. The germline gives CDR1 PRHDT, CDR2 FYEKMQ (reference sequence). The CDR3 runs 18 residues. Losses at the gene ends were 6 bases for V and 6 bases for J; bases not matched to a gene: 15. The CDR3 loop is CASSGGGWGQGASNEQFF. For the CDR3, the DNA is TGTGCCAGCAGTGGAGGGGGGTGGGGACAGGGGGCTAGCAATGAGCAGTTCTTC.

This clone was seen once. The chain recombines TRBV11-2 with TRBJ1-1, with 8 bases that match TRBD1. V shed 1 base, J shed 11 bases, and the junction held 9 bases outside the gene matches. Germline V gene sequence: CDR1 SGHAT, CDR2 FQNNGV. The CDR3 is 14 residues long. The CDR3 region has the DNA TGTGCCAGCAGCTTAGGCGTGGGACAGGCGTGTGCTTTCTTT. Protein product: CASSLGVGQACAFF.

The rearrangement links TRBV5-1 to TRBJ2-5; 9 nucleotides line up with TRBD1. The germline gives CDR1 SGHRS, CDR2 YFSETQ. V lost 4 bases, J lost 1 base, and 8 bases stayed unmatched. CDR3 length: 16 residues. DNA for the CDR3: TGCGCCAGCAGCCTGGGACAGGGCCCCATCCAAGAGACCCAGTACTTC. Its translation: CASSLGQGPIQETQYF. The full variable domain, completed using reference TRBV5-1 and TRBJ2-5, is KAGVTQTPRYLIKTRGQQVTLSCSPISGHRSVSWYQQTPGQGLQFLFEYFSETQRNKGNFPGRFSGRQFSNSRSEMNVSTLELGDSALYLCASSLGQGPIQETQYFGPGTRLLVL.